This TCR beta chain was sequenced in a study of shared clonotypes between healthy human individuals. Study details: Researchers assigned three CD4 naive, three CD4 memory, two CD8 naive and one CD8 memory plate to each donor. Notes on the study in general: In contrast to clonotypes shared by all four donors, non-shared clonotypes had lower generation probabilities.

Healthy HIV-negative adults without recent acute infections or vaccinations served as donors. Worth noting for this clone: The antigen is undetermined.

Method: immunoSEQ multiplex PCR; TCRdb's copy keeps in-frame clones and lacks some. The table lists over 700,000 clones, roughly 72% of them singletons. With 6 bases removed from V and 6 bases from J, the gap between germline ends came to 11 bases. The germline V gene encodes CDR1 DFQATT and CDR2 SNEGSKA (reference sequence). This CDR3 contains 11 residues. Sequencing was carried out using memory CD4+ T cells sorted from blood. Subset here: CD45RA-negative fraction. The sequence came from a woman in her twenties or thirties in good health. The chain uses TRBV20-1 and TRBJ2-5; a possible D gene is TRBD2 (6 bases). The CDR3 sequence is CSAWGLQTQYF. CDR3 sequence (DNA): TGCAGTGCGTGGGGACTCCAGACCCAGTACTTC.